The entry that follows covers one TCR beta chain sequence. Its antigen is unidentified. PCR amplification relied on 60 Vbeta primers (plus 13 Jbeta primers). Clones were read by immunoSEQ multiplex PCR, and TCRdb kept only the in-frame ones, dropping some. This sample has about 150,000 clones, with around 79% found just once. The sample originates from a study of cytomegalovirus exposure and HLA in healthy donors. Findings and limits, study-wide: According to the study, about 180 TCR beta chains were cytomegalovirus-associated. Sequencing likely produced, as an artifact, a cluster of highly shared sequence variants. Later work found that TCR association rates differed between HLA loci; DRB1 had the most and HLA-C the fewest.

CDR1 is SGHVS and CDR2 is FQNEAQ in the germline V gene. The CDR3 runs 15 residues. J was trimmed by 6 bases and V by 5 bases; bases with no gene match: 8. The sequenced sample consisted of PBMCs. V gene TRBV7-8 combines with J gene TRBJ2-1, with TRBD2 matching over 9 bases. The source is a man aged 40-50 years in good health and CMV-seropositive. The CDR3, as DNA: TGTGCCAGCAGCCCCCGGCTAGCGGGGATCAATGAGCAGTTCTTC. Translating it yields CASSPRLAGINEQFF.